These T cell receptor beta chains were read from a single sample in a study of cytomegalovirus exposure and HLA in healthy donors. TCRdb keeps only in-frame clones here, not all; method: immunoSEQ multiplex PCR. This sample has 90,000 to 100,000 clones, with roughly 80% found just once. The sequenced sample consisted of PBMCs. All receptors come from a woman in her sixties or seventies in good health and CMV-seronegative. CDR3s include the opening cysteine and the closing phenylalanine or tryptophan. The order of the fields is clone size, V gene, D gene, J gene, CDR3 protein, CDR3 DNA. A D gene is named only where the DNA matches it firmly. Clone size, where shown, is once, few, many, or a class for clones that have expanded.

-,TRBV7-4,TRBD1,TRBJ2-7,CASSWTGTGDPPKPYEQYF,TGTGCCAGCAGTTGGACCGGGACAGGCGATCCCCCTAAGCCCTACGAGCAGTACTTC
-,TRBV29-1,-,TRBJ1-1,CSVHSGGMNTEAFF,TGCAGCGTTCATAGTGGGGGGATGAACACTGAAGCTTTCTTT
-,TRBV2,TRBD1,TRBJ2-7,CASRPGGRLTVGYEQYF,TGTGCCAGCAGGCCAGGGGGCAGGCTGACCGTCGGCTACGAGCAGTACTTC
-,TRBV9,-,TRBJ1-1,CASSDSGAEAFF,TGTGCCAGCAGCGACTCAGGGGCTGAAGCTTTCTTT
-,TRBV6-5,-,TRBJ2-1,CASSYSTLGEQFF,TGTGCCAGCAGTTACTCGACTCTGGGTGAGCAGTTCTTC
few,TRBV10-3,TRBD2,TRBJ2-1,CAISESRGGRPKTYNEQFF,TGTGCCATCAGTGAGTCCAGGGGCGGGAGGCCTAAAACGTACAATGAGCAGTTCTTC
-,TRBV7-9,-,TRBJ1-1,CASKEGLMNTEAFF,TGTGCCAGCAAAGAGGGTCTCATGAACACTGAAGCTTTCTTT
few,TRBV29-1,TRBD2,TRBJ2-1,CSVYGGGNVNEQFF,TGCAGCGTTTACGGCGGGGGGAACGTCAATGAGCAGTTCTTC
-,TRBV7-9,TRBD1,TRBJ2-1,CASSRGGRGYNEQFF,TGTGCCAGCAGCAGGGGCGGCAGGGGGTACAATGAGCAGTTCTTC
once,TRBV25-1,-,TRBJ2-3,CASSEMRVTDTQYF,TGTGCCAGCAGTGAGATGCGTGTCACAGATACGCAGTATTTT
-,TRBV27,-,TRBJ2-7,CASSPGVLHPYEQYF,TGTGCCAGCAGTCCGGGGGTACTACACCCCTACGAGCAGTACTTC
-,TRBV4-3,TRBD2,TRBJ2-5,CASSQGLAGGGTQYF,TGCGCCAGCAGCCAAGGACTAGCGGGAGGGGGGACCCAGTACTTC
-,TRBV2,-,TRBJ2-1,CASSSYNEQFF,TGTGCCAGCAGTTCATACAATGAGCAGTTCTTC
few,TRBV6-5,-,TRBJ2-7,CASSYSGQGVSYEQYF,TGTGCCAGCAGTTACTCGGGCCAGGGTGTATCCTACGAGCAGTACTTC
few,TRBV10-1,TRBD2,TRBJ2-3,CASSEEAGLTDTQYF,TGCGCCAGCAGTGAGGAAGCGGGGCTCACAGATACGCAGTATTTT
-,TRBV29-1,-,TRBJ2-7,CSVYLDTAISYEQYF,TGCAGCGTCTACCTTGACACGGCAATTTCCTACGAGCAGTACTTC
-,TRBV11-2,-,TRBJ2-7,CASSLGGLTYEQYF,TGTGCCAGCAGCTTAGGCGGGCTAACCTACGAGCAGTACTTC
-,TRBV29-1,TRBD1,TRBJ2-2,CSVEVGDRGPGELFF,TGCAGCGTTGAAGTCGGGGACAGGGGTCCCGGGGAGCTGTTTTTT